This T cell receptor (beta chain) was identified in a study of early stage breast cancer tumors (dated 2017 in TCRdb). Regarding the complete study: Of the roughly 15 invasive breast tumors, eleven to twelve were found to be estrogen receptor-positive, progesterone receptor-positive and HER2-negative. Of the approximately twelve ER+/PR+/HER2- tumors, eight were classified as invasive ductal carcinomas and four as invasive lobular carcinomas. Across all samples, 2,651,842 templates representing approximately 1 million unique clonotypes were detected. On average, each sample had 8.5 to 10-fold read coverage.

The investigation overall reported the following: Because the cohort was small, analysis by tumor subtype was not possible. Sequencing bulk genomic DNA from unsorted cells could not capture chain pairing or functional markers like CD4, CD8 and FOXP3. About 2.7-fold higher T cell density and higher clonality were observed in tumors than in adjacent normal breast tissue. Enriched TCRB sequences shared across patients were mostly commonly generated sequences, unlikely to play an important role in the tumor microenvironment. Repertoires from blood and normal breast were more alike than repertoires from blood and tumor, and in about 90% of the 16 patients, comparing each tissue with blood separated tumor from normal.

Each sample was amplified as two independent genomic DNA replicates: approximately 450 ng for blood and roughly 1.4 ug for tumor or normal breast. Following the manufacturer's instructions, the ImmunoSeq Intro kit was used to carry out TCRB sequencing on genomic DNA. The multiplex PCR ran for 30 to 35 cycles using proprietary primers and spike-in control sequences for absolute quantification. Single-end 150-bp reads were used to sequence an 87-bp fragment spanning the CDR3 and the flanking V and J genes. Seven samples, each with two replicates, were multiplexed per lane of an Illumina MiSeq using version 3.0 chemistry. Under the source paper's analysis protocol: Raw data were processed by the vendor's proprietary pipeline, with both replicates merged into one result per sample. A clonotype was defined as productive rearrangements that share the same V-gene family, CDR3 amino acid sequence and J-gene segment. To compute clonality, the normalized Shannon entropy (Pielou evenness) of TCRB abundances was subtracted from 1. T cell density was estimated as total templates divided by the number of input cells, with the number of input cells inferred from the DNA input amount. Recon, run with its default parameters, was used to estimate overall repertoire diversity and clonality. A clonotype counted as tumor-enriched if its abundance in tumor exceeded 0.1% and was at least 32-fold higher than its abundance in normal breast. The source is immuneACCESS, and TCRdb retained only in-frame sequences with V and J called. Part of the clones is not carried over; for the studies checked, unresolved V genes explain less than half of this, and the remainder is unexplained. V and J calls and clone size follow that table, whereas D and trimming were derived from the DNA. The sample includes around 50,000 clones, with approximately 80% observed a single time. More than 1.1% of the sample rests with the top ten.

From the cysteine up to the phenylalanine, the CDR3 has a length of 17 residues. Of the read, only the CDR3 DNA is kept; its 51 bases are in frame from base 1. Germline trimming: 4 bases from V, 0 bases from J; junction bases outside gene matches: 7. Reading the germline V gene gives CDR1 SGHRS and CDR2 YFSETQ. The study profiled bulk TCR beta-chain repertoires in matched peripheral blood, tumor and adjacent normal breast tissue taken from roughly 17 patients with early-stage breast cancer. Before surgery, about 4.5-11 mL of whole blood was collected into EDTA tubes and then processed within 2 hours. Ficoll-Paque centrifugation in SepMate-50 tubes was used to isolate peripheral blood mononuclear cells. For storage in liquid nitrogen, PBMCs were cryopreserved as aliquots of roughly 1.8 to 4 million cells in around 90% FBS with around 10% DMSO. The Qiagen AllPrep DNA/RNA Mini kit was used to extract genomic DNA.

Concerning this clone itself: The clone's antigen remains unknown. It has no much larger one-base neighbor in the sample; base qualities were not kept.

The receptor chain draws on TRBV5-1 and TRBJ2-6; TRBD1 lines up with 7 middle nucleotides. Sequences were obtained from blood. The TCR comes from a person between 45 and 65 years old with breast cancer. The CDR3 reads CASSPWTGRSGANVLTF. The DNA reads TGCGCCAGCAGCCCTTGGACAGGCCGCTCTGGGGCCAACGTCCTGACTTTC.